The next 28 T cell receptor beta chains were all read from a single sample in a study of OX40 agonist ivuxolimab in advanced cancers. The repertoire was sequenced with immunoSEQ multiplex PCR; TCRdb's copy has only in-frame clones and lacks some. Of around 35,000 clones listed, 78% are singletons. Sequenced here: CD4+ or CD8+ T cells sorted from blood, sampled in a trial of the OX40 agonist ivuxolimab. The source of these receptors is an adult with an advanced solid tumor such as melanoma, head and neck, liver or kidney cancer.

The CDR3 DNA follows: TGTGCCATCAACTCAGACAGGGTGAATCAGCCCCAGCATTTT. Translated: CAINSDRVNQPQHF. The V and J genes are TRBV10-3 and TRBJ1-5; 7 bases map to TRBD1. CDR1 and CDR2 (germline): ENHRY, SYGVKD. J gave up 4 bases and V 7 bases, and 7 bases lay outside the gene matches. The CDR3 sequence is 14 residues long.

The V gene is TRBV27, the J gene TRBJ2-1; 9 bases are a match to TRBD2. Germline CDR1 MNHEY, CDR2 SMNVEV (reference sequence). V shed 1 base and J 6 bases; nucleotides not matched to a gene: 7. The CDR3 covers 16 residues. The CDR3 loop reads CASSLLSGRSGNEQFF. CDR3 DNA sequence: TGTGCCAGCAGTTTATTGAGCGGGAGGTCTGGCAATGAGCAGTTCTTC.

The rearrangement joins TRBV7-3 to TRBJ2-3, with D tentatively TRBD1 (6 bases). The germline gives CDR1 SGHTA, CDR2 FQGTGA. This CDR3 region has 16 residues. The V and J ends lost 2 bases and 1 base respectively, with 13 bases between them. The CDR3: CASSLGGMVGTDTQYF. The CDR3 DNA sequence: TGTGCCAGCAGCTTAGGGGGCATGGTCGGCACAGATACGCAGTATTTT.

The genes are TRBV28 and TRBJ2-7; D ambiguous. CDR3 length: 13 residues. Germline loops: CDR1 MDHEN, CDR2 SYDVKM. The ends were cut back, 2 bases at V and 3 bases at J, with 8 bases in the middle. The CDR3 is CASSLGPIYEQYF. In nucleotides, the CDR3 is TGTGCCAGCAGTTTAGGTCCCATCTACGAGCAGTACTTC.

The CDR3 nucleotides are TGTGCCAGCAGCTTACGGGTCACCGGGGAGCTGTTTTTT. Protein: CASSLRVTGELFF. This sequence joins TRBV7-3 and TRBJ2-2, with no clear D. CDR3 size: 13 residues. Trimming cost V 2 bases and J 4 bases, with 5 bases left between them. Germline V gene sequence: CDR1 SGHTA, CDR2 FQGTGA. Combining the CDR3 with reference TRBV7-3 and TRBJ2-2 gives the whole variable domain GAGVSQTPSNKVTEKGKYVELRCDPISGHTALYWYRQSLGQGPEFLIYFQGTGAADDSGLPNDRFFAVRPEGSVSTLKIQRTERGDSAVYLCASSLRVTGELFFGEGSRLTVL.

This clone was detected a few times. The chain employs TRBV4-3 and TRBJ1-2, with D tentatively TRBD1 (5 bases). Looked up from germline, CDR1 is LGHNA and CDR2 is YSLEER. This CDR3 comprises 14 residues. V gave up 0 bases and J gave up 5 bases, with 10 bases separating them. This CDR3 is CASSQDRSGYGYTF. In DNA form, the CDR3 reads TGCGCCAGCAGCCAAGATAGGTCAGGGTATGGCTACACCTTC.

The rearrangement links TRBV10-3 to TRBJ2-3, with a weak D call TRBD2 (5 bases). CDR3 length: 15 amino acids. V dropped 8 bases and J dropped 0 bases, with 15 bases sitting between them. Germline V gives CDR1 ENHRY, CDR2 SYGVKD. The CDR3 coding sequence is TGTGCCATCGAGGCGGAGGCCCTGAGCACAGATACGCAGTATTTT. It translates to CAIEAEALSTDTQYF.

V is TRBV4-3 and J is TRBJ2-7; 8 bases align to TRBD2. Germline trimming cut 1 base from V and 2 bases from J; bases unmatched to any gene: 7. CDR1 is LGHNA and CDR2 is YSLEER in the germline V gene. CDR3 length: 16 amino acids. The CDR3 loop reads CASSQVVGLAPYEQYF. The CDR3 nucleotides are TGCGCCAGCAGCCAAGTTGTAGGACTAGCACCCTACGAGCAGTACTTC.

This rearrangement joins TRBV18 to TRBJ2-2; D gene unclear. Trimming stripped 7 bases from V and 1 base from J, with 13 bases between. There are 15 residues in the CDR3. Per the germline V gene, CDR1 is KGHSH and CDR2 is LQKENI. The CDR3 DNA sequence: TGTGCCAGCTACGACTCTACCCGGAACACCGGGGAGCTGTTTTTT. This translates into CASYDSTRNTGELFF.

The CDR3 nucleotides are TGTGCCAGCAGTGCCGGGGGACTAGCGGGGGTGTATGATACGCAGTATTTT. Amino acids: CASSAGGLAGVYDTQYF. J is TRBJ2-3 and V is TRBV6-1, with TRBD2 matching 14 bases. V dropped 4 bases and J dropped 6; count of bases not matched to a gene: 9. Germline V gives CDR1 MNHNS, CDR2 SASEGT. The CDR3 is made up of 17 amino acids.

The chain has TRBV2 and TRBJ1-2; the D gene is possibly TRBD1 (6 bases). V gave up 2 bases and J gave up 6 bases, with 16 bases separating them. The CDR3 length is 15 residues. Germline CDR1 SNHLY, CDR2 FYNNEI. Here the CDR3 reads CASSEYQGSRDGYTF. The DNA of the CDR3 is TGTGCCAGCAGTGAATACCAGGGGTCCAGAGATGGCTACACCTTC.

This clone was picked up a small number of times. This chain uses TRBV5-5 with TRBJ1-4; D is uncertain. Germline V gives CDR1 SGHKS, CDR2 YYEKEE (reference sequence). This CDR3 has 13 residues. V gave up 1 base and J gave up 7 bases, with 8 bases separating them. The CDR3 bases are TGTGCCAGCAGCTTGTTTCCCCTTGAAAAACTGTTTTTT. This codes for CASSLFPLEKLFF.

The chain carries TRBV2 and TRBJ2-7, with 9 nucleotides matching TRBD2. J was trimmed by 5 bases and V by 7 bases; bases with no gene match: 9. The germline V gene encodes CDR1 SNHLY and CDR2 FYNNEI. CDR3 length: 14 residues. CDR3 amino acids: CASMEAGGVDEQYF. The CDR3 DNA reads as TGTGCCAGCATGGAAGCGGGGGGCGTGGACGAGCAGTACTTC.

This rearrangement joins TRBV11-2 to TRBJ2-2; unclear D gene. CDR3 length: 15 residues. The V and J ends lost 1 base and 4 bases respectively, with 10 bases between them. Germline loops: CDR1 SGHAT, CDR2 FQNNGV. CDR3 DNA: TGTGCCAGCAGCTTAGTTAGGTCTGGCACCGGGGAGCTGTTTTTT. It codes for CASSLVRSGTGELFF.

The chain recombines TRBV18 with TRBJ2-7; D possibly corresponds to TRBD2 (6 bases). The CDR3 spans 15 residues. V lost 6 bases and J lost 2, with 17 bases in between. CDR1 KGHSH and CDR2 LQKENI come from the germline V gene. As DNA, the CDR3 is TGTGCCAGCTCTTCCGGGACTGAACGCCCCTACGAGCAGTACTTC. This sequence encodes CASSSGTERPYEQYF.

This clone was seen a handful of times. Written as DNA, the CDR3 is TGCGCCAGCAGCGGCACCGACCGAGAGGAAAAACTGTTTTTT. It is translated as CASSGTDREEKLFF. This chain links TRBV5-1 with TRBJ1-4; no clear D. CDR1 is SGHRS and CDR2 is YFSETQ in the germline V gene. This CDR3 has 14 amino acids. V lost 4 bases and J 8 bases, leaving 15 bases between the germline ends.

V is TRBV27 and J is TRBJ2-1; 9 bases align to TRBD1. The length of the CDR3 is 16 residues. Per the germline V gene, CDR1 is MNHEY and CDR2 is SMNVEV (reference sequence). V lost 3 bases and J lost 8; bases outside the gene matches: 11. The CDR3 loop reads CASSFYPGQGMDEQFF. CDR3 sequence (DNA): TGTGCCAGCAGTTTTTATCCGGGACAGGGTATGGATGAGCAGTTCTTC.

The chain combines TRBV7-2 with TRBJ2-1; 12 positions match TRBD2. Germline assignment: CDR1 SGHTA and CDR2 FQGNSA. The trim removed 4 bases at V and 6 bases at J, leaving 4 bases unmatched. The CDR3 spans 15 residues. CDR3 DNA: TGTGCCAGCAGCTGGGGACTAGCGGGTTCCAATGAGCAGTTCTTC. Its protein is CASSWGLAGSNEQFF.

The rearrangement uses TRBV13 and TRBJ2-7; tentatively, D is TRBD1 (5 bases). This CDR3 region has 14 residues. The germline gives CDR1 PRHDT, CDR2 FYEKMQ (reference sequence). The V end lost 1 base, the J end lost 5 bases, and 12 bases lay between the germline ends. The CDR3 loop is CASSLVGAFDEQYF. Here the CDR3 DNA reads TGTGCCAGCAGCTTAGTTGGGGCCTTTGACGAGCAGTACTTC.

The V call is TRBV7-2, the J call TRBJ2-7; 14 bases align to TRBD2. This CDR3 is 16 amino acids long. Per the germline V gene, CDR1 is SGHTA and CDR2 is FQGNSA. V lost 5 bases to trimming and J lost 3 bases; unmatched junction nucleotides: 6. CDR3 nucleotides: TGTGCCAGCAGCGTACAGACTAGCGGGGGGGTCTACGAGCAGTACTTC. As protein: CASSVQTSGGVYEQYF. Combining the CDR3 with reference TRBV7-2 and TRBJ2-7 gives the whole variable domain GAGVSQSPSNKVTEKGKDVELRCDPISGHTALYWYRQSLGQGLEFLIYFQGNSAPDKSGLPSDRFSAERTGGSVSTLTIQRTQQEDSAVYLCASSVQTSGGVYEQYFGPGTRLTVT.

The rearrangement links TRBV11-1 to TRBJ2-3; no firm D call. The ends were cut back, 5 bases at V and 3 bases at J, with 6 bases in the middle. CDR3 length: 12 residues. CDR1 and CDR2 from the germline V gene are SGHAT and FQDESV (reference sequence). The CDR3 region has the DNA TGTGCCAGCAGCCATTCAACAGATACGCAGTATTTT. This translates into CASSHSTDTQYF.

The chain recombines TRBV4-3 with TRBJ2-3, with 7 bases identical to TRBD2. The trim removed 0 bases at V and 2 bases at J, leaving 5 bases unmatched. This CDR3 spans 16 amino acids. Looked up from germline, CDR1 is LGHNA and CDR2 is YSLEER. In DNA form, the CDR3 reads TGCGCCAGCAGCCAAGACGGGACTATTCCCACAGATACGCAGTATTTT. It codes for CASSQDGTIPTDTQYF.

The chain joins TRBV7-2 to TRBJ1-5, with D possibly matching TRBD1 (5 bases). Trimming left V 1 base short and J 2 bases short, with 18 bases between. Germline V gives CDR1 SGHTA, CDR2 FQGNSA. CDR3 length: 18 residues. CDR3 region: CASSLGVSGSSRNQPQHF. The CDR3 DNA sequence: TGTGCCAGCAGCTTAGGGGTATCAGGGAGTTCACGCAATCAGCCCCAGCATTTT.

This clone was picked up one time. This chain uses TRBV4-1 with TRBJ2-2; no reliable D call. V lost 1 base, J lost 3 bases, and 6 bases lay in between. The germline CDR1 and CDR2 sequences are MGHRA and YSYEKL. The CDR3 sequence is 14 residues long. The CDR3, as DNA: TGCGCCAGCAGCCAAGGCCTATACACCGGGGAGCTGTTTTTT. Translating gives CASSQGLYTGELFF.

CDR3 sequence (DNA): TGTGCCAGCAGCCCAACCGGGACAGGGTTCTACGAGCAGTACTTC. Translating gives CASSPTGTGFYEQYF. V usage is TRBV7-2 and J usage is TRBJ2-7, with 9 positions matching TRBD1. V lost 5 bases to trimming and J lost 3 bases; unmatched junction nucleotides: 8. This CDR3 comprises 15 residues. CDR1 SGHTA and CDR2 FQGNSA come from the germline V gene.

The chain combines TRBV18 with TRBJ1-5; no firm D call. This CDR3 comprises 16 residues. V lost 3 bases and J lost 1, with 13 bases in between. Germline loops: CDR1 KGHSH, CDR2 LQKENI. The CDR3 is CASSPTSPESNQPQHF. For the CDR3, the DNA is TGTGCCAGCTCACCGACTTCGCCGGAAAGCAATCAGCCCCAGCATTTT.

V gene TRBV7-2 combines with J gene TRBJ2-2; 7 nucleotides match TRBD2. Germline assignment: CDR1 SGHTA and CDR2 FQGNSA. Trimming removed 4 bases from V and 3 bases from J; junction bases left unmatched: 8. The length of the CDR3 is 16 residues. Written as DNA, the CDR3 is TGTGCCAGCAGCTGGGGAGGGCAAGGCTACACCGGGGAGCTGTTTTTT. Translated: CASSWGGQGYTGELFF.

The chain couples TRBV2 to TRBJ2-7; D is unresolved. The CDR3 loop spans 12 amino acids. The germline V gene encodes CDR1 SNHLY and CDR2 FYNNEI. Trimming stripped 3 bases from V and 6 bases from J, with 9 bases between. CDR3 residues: CASSDPLREQYF. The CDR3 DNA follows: TGTGCCAGCAGTGACCCCCTTCGCGAGCAGTACTTC.